The T cell receptor (beta chain) under discussion was sequenced for a study of shared clonotypes between healthy human individuals. The method was immunoSEQ multiplex PCR; TCRdb's version includes in-frame clones alone and lacks a portion of them. This table has about 1 million clones, about 75% appearing once. Findings and caveats of the study: Shared across a few donors were 5% to 6% of the naive CD4 clonotypes. Among donors, sharing of clonotypes was expected to be affected by sequencing depth.

This clone was seen a single time. The antigen remains unidentified. Every contributor of samples was a Caucasian grown-up residing in Nashville, Tennessee. J gave up 4 bases and V 5 bases, and 6 bases lay outside the gene matches. CDR1 and CDR2 from the germline V gene are SNHLY and FYNNEI. The CDR3 has 15 amino acids. J is TRBJ2-3 and V is TRBV2; the match to TRBD2 covers 10 bases. Material: memory CD4+ T cells sorted from blood. The subset was: CD45RA-negative fraction. This receptor was identified in a man aged 18 to 30 in good health. Here the CDR3 reads CASSLSGGAADTQYF. The CDR3 DNA follows: TGTGCCAGCAGTCTCAGCGGGGGGGCTGCAGATACGCAGTATTTT.